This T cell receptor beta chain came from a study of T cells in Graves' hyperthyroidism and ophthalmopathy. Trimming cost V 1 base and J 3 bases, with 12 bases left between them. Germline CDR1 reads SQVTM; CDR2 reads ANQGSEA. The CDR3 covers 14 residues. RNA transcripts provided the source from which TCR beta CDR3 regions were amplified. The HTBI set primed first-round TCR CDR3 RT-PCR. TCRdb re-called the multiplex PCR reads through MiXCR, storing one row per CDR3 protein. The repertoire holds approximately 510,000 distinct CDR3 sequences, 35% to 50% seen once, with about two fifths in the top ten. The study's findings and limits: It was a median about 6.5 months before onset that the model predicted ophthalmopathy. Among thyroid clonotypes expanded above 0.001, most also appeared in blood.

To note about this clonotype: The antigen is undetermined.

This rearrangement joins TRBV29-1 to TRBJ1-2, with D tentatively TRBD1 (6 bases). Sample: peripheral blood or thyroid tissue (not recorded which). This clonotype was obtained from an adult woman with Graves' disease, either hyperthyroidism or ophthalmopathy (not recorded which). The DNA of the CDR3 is TGCAGCGTTGAAGGGGGGGCAGGGGACTATGGCTACACCTTC. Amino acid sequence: CSVEGGAGDYGYTF. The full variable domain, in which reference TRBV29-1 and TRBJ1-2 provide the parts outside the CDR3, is SAVISQKPSRDICQRGTSLTIQCQVDSQVTMMFWYRQQPGQSLTLIATANQGSEATYESGFVIDKFPISRPNLTFSTLTVSNMSPEDSSIYLCSVEGGAGDYGYTFGSGTRLTVV.